Detailed here is one TCR beta chain. The CDR3 totals 17 residues. Germline CDR1 reads SGHAT; CDR2 reads FQNNGV. Trimming at V came to 0 bases and at J to 0 bases, leaving 6 bases not matched to a gene. The data were obtained in a study of OX40 agonist ivuxolimab in advanced cancers. The repertoire was sequenced with immunoSEQ multiplex PCR; TCRdb's copy has only in-frame clones and lacks some. The data hold under 100,000 clones, with under 95% observed a single time. V and J are TRBV11-2 and TRBJ2-7; 9 bases agree with TRBD2. The source was CD4+ or CD8+ T cells sorted from blood, collected in a trial of the OX40 agonist ivuxolimab. This receptor was obtained from an adult with an advanced solid tumor such as melanoma, head and neck, liver or kidney cancer. CDR3 in DNA: TGTGCCAGCAGCTTAGAGGGCGGGGGGGACCTCTCCTACGAGCAGTACTTC. Protein product: CASSLEGGGDLSYEQYF.